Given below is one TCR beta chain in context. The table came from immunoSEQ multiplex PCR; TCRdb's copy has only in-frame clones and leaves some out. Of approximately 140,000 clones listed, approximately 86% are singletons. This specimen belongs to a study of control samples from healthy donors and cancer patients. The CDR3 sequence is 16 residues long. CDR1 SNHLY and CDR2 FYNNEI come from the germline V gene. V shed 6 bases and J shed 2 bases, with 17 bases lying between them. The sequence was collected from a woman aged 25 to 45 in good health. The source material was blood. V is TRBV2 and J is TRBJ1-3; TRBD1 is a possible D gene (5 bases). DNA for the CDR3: TGTGCCAGCAGAGGGTTGAGGGGTGCGGCTGGAAACACCATATATTTT. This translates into CASRGLRGAAGNTIYF.